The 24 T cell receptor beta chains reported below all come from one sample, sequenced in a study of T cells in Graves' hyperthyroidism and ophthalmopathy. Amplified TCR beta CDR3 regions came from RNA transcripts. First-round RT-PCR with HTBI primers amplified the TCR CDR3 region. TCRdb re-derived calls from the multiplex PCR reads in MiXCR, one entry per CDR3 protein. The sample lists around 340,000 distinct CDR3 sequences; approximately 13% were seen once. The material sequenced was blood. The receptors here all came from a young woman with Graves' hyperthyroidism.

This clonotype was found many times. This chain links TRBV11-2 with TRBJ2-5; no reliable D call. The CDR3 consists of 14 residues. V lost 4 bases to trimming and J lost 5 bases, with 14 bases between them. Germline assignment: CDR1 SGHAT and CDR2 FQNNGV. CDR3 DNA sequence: TGTGCCAGCAGCTGGACCCCTGTGACGGAGACCCAGTACTTC. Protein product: CASSWTPVTETQYF.

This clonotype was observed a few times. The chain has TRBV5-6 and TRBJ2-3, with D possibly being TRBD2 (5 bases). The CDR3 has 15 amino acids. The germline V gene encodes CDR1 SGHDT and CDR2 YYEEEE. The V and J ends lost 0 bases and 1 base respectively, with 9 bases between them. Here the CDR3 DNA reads TGTGCCAGCAGCTTGGACGGGATACGCACAGATACGCAGTATTTT. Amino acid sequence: CASSLDGIRTDTQYF.

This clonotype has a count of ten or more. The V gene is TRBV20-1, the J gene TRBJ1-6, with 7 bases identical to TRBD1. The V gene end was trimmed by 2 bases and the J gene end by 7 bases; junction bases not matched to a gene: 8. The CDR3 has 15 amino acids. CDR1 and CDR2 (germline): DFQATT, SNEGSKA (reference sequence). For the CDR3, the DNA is TGCAGTGCTAGAATCCTGGGACAGTCCAATTCACCCCTCCACTTT. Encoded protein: CSARILGQSNSPLHF.

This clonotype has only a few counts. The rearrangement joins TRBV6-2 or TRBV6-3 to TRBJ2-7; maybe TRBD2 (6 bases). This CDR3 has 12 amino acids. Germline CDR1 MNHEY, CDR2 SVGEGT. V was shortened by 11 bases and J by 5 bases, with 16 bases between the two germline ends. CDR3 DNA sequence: TGTGCCGGAGGGATAAGAGTGGACGAGCAGTACTTC. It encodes CAGGIRVDEQYF.

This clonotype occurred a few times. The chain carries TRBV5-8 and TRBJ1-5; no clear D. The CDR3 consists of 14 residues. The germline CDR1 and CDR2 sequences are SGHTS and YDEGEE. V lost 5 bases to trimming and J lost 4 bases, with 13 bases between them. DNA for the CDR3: TGTGCCAGCAGACATGGACGATGGAATCAGCCCCAGCATTTT. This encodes CASRHGRWNQPQHF.

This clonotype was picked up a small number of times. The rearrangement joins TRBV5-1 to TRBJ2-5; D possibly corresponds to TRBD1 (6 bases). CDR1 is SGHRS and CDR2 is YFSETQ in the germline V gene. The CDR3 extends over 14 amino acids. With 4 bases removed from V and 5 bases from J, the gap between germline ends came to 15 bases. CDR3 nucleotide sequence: TGCGCCAGCAGCGGCCATCGGACAGACGAGACCCAGTACTTC. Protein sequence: CASSGHRTDETQYF. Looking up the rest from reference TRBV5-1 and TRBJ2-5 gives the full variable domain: KAGVTQTPRYLIKTRGQQVTLSCSPISGHRSVSWYQQTPGQGLQFLFEYFSETQRNKGNFPGRFSGRQFSNSRSEMNVSTLELGDSALYLCASSGHRTDETQYFGPGTRLLVL.

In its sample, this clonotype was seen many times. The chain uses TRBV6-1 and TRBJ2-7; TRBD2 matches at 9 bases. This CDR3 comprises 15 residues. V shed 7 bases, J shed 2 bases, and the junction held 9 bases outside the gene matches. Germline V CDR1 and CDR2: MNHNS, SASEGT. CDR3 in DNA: TGTGCCAGCACCCCAGGGCTAGCGGGGCCCTACGAGCAGTACTTC. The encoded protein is CASTPGLAGPYEQYF.

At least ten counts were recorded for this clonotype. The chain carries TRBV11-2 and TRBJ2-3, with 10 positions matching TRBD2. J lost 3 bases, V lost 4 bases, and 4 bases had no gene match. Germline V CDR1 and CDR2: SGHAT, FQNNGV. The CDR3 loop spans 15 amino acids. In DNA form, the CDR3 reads TGTGCCAGCAGCTACCTAGCGGGAGTTACAGATACGCAGTATTTT. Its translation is CASSYLAGVTDTQYF.

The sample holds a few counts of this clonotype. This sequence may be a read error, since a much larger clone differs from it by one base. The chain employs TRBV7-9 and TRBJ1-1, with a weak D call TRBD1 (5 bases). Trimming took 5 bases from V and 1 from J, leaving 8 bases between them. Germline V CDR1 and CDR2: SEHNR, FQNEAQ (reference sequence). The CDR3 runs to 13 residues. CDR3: CASSKTENTEAFF. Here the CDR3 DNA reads TGTGCCAGCAGCAAGACAGAGAACACTGAAGCTTTCTTT. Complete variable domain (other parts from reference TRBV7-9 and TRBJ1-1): DTGVSQNPRHKITKRGQNVTFRCDPISEHNRLYWYRQTLGQGPEFLTYFQNEAQLEKSRLLSDRFSAERPKGSFSTLEIQRTEQGDSAMYLCASSKTENTEAFFGQGTRLTVV.

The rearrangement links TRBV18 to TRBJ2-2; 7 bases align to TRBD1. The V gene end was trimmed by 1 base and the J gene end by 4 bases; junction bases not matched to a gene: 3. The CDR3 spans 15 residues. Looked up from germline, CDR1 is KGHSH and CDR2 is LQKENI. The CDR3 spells CASSPRGQPTGELFF. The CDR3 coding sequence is TGTGCCAGCTCACCACGGGGACAGCCCACCGGGGAGCTGTTTTTT.

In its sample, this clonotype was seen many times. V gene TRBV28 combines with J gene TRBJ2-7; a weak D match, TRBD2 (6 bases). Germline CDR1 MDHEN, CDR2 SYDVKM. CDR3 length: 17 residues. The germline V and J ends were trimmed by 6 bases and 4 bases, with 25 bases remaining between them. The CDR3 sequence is CASSSPPPGDGWYEQYF. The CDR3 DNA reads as TGTGCCAGCAGCTCACCACCACCGGGGGACGGGTGGTACGAGCAGTACTTC.

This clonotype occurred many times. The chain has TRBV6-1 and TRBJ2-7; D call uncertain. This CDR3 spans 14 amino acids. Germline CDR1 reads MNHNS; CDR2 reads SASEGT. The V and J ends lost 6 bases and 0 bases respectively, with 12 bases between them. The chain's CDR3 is CASRRAQSSYEQYF. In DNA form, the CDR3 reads TGTGCCAGCAGACGGGCCCAGAGCTCCTACGAGCAGTACTTC.

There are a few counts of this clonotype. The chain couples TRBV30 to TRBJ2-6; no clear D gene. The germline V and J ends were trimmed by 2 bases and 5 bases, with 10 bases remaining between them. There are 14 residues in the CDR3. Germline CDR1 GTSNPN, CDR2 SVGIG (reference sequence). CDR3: CAWSTPARANVLTF. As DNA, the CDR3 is TGTGCCTGGAGTACCCCGGCTAGGGCCAACGTCCTGACTTTC. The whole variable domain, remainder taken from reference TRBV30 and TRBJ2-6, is SQTIHQWPATLVQPVGSPLSLECTVEGTSNPNLYWYRQAAGRGLQLLFYSVGIGQISSEVPQNLSASRPQDRQFILSSKKLLLSDSGFYLCAWSTPARANVLTFGAGSRLTVL.

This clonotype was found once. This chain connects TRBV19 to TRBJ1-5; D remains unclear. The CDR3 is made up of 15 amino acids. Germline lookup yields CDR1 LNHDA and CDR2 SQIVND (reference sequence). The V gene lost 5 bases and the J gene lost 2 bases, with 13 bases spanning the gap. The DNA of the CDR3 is TGTGCCAGTAGTTCTCCGGGTAATGGCAATCAGCCCCAGCATTTT. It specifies CASSSPGNGNQPQHF.

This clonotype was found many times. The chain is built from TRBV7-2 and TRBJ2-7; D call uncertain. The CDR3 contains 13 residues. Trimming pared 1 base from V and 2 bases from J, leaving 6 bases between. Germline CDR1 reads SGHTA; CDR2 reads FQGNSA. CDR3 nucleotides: TGTGCCAGCAGCTTAGACCCCCCCTACGAGCAGTACTTC. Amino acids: CASSLDPPYEQYF.

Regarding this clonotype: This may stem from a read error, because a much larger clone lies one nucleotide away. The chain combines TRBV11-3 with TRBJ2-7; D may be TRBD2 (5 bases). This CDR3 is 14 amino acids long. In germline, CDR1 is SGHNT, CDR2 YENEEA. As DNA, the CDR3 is TGTACCAGCAGCACGGACGGGGACTCCTACGAGCAGTACTTC. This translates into CTSSTDGDSYEQYF.

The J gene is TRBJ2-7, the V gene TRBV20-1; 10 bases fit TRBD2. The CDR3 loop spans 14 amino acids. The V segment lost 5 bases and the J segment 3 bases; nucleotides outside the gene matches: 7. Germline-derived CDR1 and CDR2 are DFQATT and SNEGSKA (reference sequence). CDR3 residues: CSAPTSGSYYEQYF. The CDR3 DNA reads TGCAGTGCTCCGACTAGCGGGTCATACTACGAGCAGTACTTC.

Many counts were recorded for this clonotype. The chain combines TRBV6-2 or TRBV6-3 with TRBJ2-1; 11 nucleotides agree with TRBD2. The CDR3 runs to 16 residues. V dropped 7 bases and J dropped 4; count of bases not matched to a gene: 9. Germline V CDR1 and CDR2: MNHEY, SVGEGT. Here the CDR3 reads CASTHWGTSGYNEQFF. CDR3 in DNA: TGTGCCAGCACACACTGGGGGACTAGCGGATACAATGAGCAGTTCTTC.

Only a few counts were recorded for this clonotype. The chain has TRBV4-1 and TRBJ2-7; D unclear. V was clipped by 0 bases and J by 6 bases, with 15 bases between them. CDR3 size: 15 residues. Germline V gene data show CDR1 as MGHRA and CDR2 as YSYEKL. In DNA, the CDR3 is TGCGCCAGCAGCCAAGATCCGGAGATCTTCATCGAGCAGTACTTC. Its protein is CASSQDPEIFIEQYF.

CDR3: CASSQRTGTTNYGYTF. The CDR3 DNA reads as TGTGCCAGCAGCCAGAGAACAGGGACTACTAACTATGGCTACACCTTC. J is TRBJ1-2 and V is TRBV3-1; possibly TRBD1 for D (6 bases). The CDR3 has 16 amino acids. Germline V gene data show CDR1 as LGHDT and CDR2 as YNNKEL (reference sequence). The ends were cut back, 3 bases at V and 0 bases at J, with 14 bases in the middle.

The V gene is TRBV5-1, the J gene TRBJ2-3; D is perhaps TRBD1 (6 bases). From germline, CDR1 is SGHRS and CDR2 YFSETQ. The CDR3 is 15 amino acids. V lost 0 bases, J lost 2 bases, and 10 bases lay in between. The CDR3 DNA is TGCGCCAGCAGCTTGGTGCAGGGACACACAGATACGCAGTATTTT. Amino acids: CASSLVQGHTDTQYF.

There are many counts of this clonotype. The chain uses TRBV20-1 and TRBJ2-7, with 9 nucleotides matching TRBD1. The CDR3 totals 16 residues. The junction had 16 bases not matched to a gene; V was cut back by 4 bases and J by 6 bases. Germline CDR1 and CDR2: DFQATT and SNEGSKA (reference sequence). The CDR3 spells CSAILPGTGIVGEQYF. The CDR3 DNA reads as TGCAGTGCTATACTTCCCGGGACAGGGATAGTGGGCGAGCAGTACTTC.

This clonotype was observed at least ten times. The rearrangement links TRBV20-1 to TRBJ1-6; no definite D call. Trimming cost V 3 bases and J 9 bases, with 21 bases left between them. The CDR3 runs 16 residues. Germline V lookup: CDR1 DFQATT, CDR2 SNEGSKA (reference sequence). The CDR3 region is CSARIGRIILGSPLHF. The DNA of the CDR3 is TGCAGTGCTAGGATCGGCAGGATCATTTTAGGTTCACCCCTCCACTTT.

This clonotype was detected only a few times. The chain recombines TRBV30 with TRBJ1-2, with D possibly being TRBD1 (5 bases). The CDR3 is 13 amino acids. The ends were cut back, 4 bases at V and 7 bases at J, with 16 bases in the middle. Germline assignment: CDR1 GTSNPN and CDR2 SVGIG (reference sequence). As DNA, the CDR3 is TGTGCCTGGACCCCCGGGCACGGGGCTGGCTACACCTTC. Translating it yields CAWTPGHGAGYTF.